This TCR beta chain was recorded in a study of blood T cell repertoires in COVID-19. Background on the study: Nucleic acid was either cDNA or gDNA, and it came from T cells, B-cell-depleted T cells, or PBMCs.

Original analysis: Nucleated cell number was recorded as an estimate derived from reference gene primer amplification. Repertoires were generated with immunoSEQ multiplex PCR, while TCRdb's copy carries only in-frame clones and drops some. V and J calls and clone size follow that table, whereas D and trimming were derived from the DNA. The sample lists about 260,000 clones; 65% to 90% were seen once. Germline V gene lookup returns CDR1 SGHTA and CDR2 FQGNSA. The CDR3 runs to 16 residues. The V gene lost 1 base and the J gene lost 4 bases, with 14 bases spanning the gap. The sequence was obtained from a human donor in a cohort sampled during active COVID-19. Specimen: peripheral blood. The chain carries TRBV7-2 and TRBJ2-1, with a tentative D call TRBD1 (6 bases). The CDR3, as DNA: TGTGCCAGCAGCTTAGGAGGGGGAGCTAGGTACAATGAGCAGTTCTTC. This encodes CASSLGGGARYNEQFF.